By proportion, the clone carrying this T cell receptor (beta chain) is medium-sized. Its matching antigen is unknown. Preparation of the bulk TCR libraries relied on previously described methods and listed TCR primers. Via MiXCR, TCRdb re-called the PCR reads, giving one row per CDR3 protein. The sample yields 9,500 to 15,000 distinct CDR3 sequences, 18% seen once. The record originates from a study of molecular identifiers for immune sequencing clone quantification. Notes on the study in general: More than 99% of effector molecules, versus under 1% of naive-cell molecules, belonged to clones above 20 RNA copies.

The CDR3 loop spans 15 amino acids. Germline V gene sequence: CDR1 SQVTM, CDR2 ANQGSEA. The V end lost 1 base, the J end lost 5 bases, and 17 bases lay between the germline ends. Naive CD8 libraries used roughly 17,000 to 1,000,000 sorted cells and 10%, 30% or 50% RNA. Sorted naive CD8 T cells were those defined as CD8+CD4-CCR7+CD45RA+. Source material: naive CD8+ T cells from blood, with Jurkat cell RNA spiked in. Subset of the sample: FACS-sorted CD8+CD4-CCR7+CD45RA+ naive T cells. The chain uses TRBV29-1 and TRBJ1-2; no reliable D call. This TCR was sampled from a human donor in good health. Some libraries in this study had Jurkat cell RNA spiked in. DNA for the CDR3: TGCAGCGTTGAAGTTCCCGGGAGGTGGACTTATGGCTACACCTTC. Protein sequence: CSVEVPGRWTYGYTF.